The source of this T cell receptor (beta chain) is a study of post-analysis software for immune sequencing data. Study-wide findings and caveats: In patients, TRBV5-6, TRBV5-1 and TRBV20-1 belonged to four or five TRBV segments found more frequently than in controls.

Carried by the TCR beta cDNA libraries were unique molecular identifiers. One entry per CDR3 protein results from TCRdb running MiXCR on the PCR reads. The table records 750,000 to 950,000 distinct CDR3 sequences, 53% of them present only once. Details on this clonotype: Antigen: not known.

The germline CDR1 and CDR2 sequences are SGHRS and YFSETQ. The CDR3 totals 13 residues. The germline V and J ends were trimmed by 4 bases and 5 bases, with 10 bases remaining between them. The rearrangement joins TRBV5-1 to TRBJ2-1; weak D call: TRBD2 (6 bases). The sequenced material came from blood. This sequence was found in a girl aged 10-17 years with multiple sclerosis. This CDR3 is CASSADYDNEQFF. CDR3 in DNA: TGCGCCAGCAGCGCGGACTACGACAATGAGCAGTTCTTC.